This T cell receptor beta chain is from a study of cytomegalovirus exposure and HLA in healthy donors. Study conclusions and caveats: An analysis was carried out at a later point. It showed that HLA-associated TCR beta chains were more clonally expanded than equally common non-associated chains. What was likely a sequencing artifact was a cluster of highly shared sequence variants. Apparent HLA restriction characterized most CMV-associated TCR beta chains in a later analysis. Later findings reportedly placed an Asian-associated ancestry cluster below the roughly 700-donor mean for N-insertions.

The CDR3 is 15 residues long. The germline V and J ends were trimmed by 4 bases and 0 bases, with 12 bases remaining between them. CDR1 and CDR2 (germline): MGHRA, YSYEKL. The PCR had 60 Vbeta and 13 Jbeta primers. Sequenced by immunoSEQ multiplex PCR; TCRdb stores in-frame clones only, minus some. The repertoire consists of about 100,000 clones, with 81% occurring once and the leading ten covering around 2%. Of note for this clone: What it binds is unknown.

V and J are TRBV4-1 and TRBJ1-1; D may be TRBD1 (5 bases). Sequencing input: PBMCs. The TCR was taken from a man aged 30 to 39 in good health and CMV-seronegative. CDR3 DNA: TGCGCCAGCAGCCCCGGGGGGTACATGAACACTGAAGCTTTCTTT. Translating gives CASSPGGYMNTEAFF.